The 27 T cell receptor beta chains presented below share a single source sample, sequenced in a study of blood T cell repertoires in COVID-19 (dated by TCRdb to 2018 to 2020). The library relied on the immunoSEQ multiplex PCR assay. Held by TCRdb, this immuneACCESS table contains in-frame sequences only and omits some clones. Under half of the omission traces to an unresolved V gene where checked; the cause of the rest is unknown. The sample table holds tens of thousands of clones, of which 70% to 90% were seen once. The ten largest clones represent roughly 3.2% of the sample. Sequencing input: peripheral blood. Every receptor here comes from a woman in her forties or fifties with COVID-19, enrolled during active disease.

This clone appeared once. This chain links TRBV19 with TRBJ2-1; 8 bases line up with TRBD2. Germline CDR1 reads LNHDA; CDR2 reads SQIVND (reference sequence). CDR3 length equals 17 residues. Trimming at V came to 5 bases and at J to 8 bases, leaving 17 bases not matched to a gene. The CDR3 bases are TGTGCCAGTAGTCCAAGGATTTCCGGGACTAGAGCTTATGAGCAGTTCTTC. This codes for CASSPRISGTRAYEQFF.

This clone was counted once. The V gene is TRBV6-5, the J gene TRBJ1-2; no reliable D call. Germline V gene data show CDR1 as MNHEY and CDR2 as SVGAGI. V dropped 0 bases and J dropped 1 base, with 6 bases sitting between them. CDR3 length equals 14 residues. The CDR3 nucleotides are TGTGCCAGCAGTTACTCAGGAGGTAACTATGGCTACACCTTC. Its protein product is CASSYSGGNYGYTF.

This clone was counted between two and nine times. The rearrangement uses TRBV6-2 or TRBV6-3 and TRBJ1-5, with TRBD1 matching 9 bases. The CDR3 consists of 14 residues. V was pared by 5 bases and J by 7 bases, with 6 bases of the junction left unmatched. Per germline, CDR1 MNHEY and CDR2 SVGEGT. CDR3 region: CASSPGTGIQPQHF. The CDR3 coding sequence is TGTGCCAGCAGTCCCGGGACAGGGATACAGCCCCAGCATTTT.

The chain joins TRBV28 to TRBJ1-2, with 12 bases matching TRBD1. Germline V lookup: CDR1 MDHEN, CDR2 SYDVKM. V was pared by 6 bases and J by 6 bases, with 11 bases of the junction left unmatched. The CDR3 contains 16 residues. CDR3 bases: TGTGCCAGCAGGGAATCGGGGACAGGGGGCGGGAATGGCTACACCTTC. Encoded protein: CASRESGTGGGNGYTF.

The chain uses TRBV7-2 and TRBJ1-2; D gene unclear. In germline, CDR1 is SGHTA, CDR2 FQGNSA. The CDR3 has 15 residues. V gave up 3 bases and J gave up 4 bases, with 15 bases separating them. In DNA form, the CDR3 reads TGTGCCAGCAGCTTTCGAACCGACTCCCTCTATGGCTACACCTTC. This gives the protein CASSFRTDSLYGYTF.

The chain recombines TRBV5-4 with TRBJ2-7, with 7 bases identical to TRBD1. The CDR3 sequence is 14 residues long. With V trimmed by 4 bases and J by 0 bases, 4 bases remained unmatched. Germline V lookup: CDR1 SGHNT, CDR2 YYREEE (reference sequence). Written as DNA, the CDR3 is TGTGCCAGCAGCCAGACAGGGAGCTCCTACGAGCAGTACTTC. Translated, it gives CASSQTGSSYEQYF.

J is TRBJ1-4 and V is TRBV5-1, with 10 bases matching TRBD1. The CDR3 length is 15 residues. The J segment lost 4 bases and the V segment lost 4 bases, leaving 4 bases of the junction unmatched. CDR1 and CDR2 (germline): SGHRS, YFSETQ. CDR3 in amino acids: CASSRDRGINEKLFF. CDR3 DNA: TGCGCCAGCAGCCGGGACAGGGGTATTAATGAAAAACTGTTTTTT.

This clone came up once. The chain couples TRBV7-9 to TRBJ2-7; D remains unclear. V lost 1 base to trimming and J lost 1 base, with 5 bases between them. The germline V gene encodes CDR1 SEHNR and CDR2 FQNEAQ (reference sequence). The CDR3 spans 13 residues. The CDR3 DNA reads TGTGCCAGCAGCTTAGATACATCCTACGAGCAGTACTTC. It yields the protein CASSLDTSYEQYF.

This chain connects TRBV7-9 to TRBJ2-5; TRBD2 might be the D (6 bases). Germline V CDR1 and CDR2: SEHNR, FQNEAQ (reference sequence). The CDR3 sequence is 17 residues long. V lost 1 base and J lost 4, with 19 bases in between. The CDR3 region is CASSLVSSAWGGETQYF. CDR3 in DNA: TGTGCCAGCAGCTTAGTGTCGTCCGCCTGGGGAGGAGAGACCCAGTACTTC.

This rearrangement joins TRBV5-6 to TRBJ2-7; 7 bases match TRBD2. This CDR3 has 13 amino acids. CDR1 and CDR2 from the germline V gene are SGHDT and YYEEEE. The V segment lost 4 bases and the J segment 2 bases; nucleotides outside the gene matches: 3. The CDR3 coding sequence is TGTGCCAGCAGCATCGGGACTACCTACGAGCAGTACTTC. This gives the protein CASSIGTTYEQYF. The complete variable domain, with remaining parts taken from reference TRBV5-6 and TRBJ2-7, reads DAGVTQSPTHLIKTRGQQVTLRCSPKSGHDTVSWYQQALGQGPQFIFQYYEEEERQRGNFPDRFSGHQFPNYSSELNVNALLLGDSALYLCASSIGTTYEQYFGPGTRLTVT.

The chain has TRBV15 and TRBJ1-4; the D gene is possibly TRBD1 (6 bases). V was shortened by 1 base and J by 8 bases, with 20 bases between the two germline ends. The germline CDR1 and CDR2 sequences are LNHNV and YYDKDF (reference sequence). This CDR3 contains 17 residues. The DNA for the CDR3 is TGTGCCACCAGCAGAGCCTTCGAAGGGGGAAGAGGAGAAAAACTGTTTTTT. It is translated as CATSRAFEGGRGEKLFF.

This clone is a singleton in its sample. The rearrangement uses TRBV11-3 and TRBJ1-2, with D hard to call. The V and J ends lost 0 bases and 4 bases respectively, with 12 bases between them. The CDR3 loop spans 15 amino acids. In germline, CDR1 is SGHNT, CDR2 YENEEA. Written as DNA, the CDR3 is TGTGCCAGCAGCTTAGACACGGGTCTTGGCTATGGCTACACCTTC. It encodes CASSLDTGLGYGYTF.

This CDR3 is CATSRDLVEPPYEQYF. The CDR3 nucleotides are TGTGCCACCAGCAGAGATCTTGTGGAGCCCCCCTACGAGCAGTACTTC. V usage is TRBV15 and J usage is TRBJ2-7; D not certain. V lost 0 bases to trimming and J lost 2 bases, with 14 bases between them. CDR1 and CDR2 (germline): LNHNV, YYDKDF (reference sequence). This CDR3 comprises 16 residues.

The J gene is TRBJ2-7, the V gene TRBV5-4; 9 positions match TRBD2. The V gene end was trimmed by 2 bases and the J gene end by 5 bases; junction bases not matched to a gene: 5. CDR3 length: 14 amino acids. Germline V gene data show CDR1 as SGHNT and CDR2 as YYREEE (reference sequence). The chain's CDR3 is CASSFSGRNHEQYF. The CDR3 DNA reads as TGTGCCAGCAGCTTTAGCGGGAGAAACCACGAGCAGTACTTC.

The CDR3 is CASSQASSGRGDEQFF. The CDR3 DNA sequence: TGCGCCAGCAGCCAAGCCTCTAGCGGGAGGGGCGATGAGCAGTTCTTC. The chain links TRBV4-1 to TRBJ2-1, with TRBD2 matching over 12 bases. In germline, CDR1 is MGHRA, CDR2 YSYEKL. This CDR3 region has 16 residues. V lost 1 base to trimming and J lost 8 bases; unmatched junction nucleotides: 6.

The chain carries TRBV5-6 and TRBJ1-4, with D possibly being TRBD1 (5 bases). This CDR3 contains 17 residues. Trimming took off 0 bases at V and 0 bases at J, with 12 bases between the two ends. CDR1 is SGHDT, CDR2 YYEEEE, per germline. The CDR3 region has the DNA TGTGCCAGCAGCTTGGGTGACAGCCATGCAACTAATGAAAAACTGTTTTTT. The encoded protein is CASSLGDSHATNEKLFF.

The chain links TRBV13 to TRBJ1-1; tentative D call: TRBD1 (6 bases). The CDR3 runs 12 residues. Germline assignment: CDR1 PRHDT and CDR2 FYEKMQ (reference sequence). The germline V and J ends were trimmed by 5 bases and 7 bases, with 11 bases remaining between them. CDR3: CASSRWGLEAFF. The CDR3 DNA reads TGTGCCAGCAGCCGCTGGGGGCTTGAAGCTTTCTTT. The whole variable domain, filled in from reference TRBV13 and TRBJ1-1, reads AAGVIQSPRHLIKEKRETATLKCYPIPRHDTVYWYQQGPGQDPQFLISFYEKMQSDKGSIPDRFSAQQFSDYHSELNMSSLELGDSALYFCASSRWGLEAFFGQGTRLTVV.

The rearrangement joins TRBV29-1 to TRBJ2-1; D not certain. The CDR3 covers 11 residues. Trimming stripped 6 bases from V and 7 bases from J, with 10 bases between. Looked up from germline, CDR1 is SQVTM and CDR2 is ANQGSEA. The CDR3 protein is CSVILGNEQFF. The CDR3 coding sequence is TGCAGCGTAATACTCGGGAATGAGCAGTTCTTC.

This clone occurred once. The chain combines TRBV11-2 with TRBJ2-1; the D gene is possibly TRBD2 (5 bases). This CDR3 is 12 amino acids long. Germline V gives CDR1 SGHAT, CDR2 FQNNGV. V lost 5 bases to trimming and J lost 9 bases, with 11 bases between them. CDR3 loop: CASSHSGGEQFF. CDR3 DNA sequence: TGTGCCAGCAGCCACAGCGGTGGTGAGCAGTTCTTC.

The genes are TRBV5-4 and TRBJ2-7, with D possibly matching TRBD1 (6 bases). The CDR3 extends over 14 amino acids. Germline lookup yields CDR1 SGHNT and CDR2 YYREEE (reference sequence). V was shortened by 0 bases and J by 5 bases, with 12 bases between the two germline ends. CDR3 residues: CASSLVGGNNEQYF. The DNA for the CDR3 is TGTGCCAGCAGCTTGGTAGGGGGAAATAACGAGCAGTACTTC.

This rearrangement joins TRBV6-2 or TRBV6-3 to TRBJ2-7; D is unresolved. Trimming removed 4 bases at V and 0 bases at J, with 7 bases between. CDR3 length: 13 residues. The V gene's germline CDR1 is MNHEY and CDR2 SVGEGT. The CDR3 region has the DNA TGTGCCAGCAGTTTTCCTAGCTCCTACGAGCAGTACTTC. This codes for CASSFPSSYEQYF.

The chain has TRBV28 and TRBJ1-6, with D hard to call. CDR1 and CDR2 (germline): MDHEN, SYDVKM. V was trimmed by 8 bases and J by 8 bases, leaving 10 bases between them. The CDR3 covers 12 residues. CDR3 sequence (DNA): TGTGCCAGCGGTCCGGTGTATTCACCCCTCCACTTT. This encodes CASGPVYSPLHF.

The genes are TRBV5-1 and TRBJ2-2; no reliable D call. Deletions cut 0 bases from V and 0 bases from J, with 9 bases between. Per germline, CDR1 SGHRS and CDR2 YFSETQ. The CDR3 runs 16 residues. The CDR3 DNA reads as TGCGCCAGCAGCTTGGCAGTGTCTGCGAACACCGGGGAGCTGTTTTTT. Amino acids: CASSLAVSANTGELFF.

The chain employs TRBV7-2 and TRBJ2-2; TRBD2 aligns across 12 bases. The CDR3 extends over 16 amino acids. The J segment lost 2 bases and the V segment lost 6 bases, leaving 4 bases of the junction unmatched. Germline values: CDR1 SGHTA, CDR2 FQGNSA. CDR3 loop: CASSRTSGDNTGELFF. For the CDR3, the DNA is TGTGCCAGCAGTCGGACTAGCGGGGATAACACCGGGGAGCTGTTTTTT.

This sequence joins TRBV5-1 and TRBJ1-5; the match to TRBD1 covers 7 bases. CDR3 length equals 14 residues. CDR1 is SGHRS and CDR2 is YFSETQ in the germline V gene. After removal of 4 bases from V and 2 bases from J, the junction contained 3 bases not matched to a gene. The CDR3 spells CASSQTGGNQPQHF. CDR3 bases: TGCGCCAGCAGCCAAACAGGGGGCAATCAGCCCCAGCATTTT.

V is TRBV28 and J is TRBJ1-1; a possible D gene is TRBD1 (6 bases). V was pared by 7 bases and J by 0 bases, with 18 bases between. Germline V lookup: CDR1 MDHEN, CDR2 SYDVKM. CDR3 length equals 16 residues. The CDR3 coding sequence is TGTGCCAGCACCTCGGCGACAGGAGCCTTGAACACTGAAGCTTTCTTT. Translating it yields CASTSATGALNTEAFF.

The CDR3 bases are TGTGCCAGCAGTTCCATGGCGGGAGGGCCAAATGAGCAGTTCTTC. This sequence encodes CASSSMAGGPNEQFF. The chain recombines TRBV6-5 with TRBJ2-1; 9 nucleotides agree with TRBD2. The CDR3 covers 15 residues. Germline V gene lookup returns CDR1 MNHEY and CDR2 SVGAGI. The V segment lost 4 bases and the J segment 7 bases; nucleotides outside the gene matches: 8.